This T cell receptor beta chain was identified during a study of beta chain features in type 1 diabetes. Study-level findings and limits: There was a moderate but significant shortening of TCRB CDR3s in all four CD4+ subsets of Type 1 diabetes patients.

This clone was recorded a few times. The antigen is undetermined. Trimming stripped 0 bases from V and 5 bases from J, with 11 bases between. The CDR3 length is 14 residues. Germline CDR1 reads SGDLS; CDR2 reads YYNGEE. Reverse transcribing all isolated RNA meant expressed TCRB transcripts were sequenced. Sequencing used immunoSEQ multiplex PCR; TCRdb keeps in-frame clones, though not all of them. The table records 630,000 or so clones, over 12% of them present only once. The chain links TRBV9 to TRBJ1-1, with D perhaps matching TRBD1 (6 bases). Material: naive CD4+ T cells from blood. This receptor was obtained from a young man with type 1 diabetes. CDR3 sequence reads: CASSVVQGRTEAFF. The CDR3 region has the DNA TGTGCCAGCAGCGTAGTCCAGGGGCGTACTGAAGCTTTCTTT.